This T cell receptor beta chain was sequenced in a study of T cells after yellow fever vaccination. Study-level background: Preparing low-cell-number fractions relied on SMART-Seq v4 Ultra Low Input. Broader study findings: The CD4 and CD8 compartments had a small share of their clonotypes in common. Reappearance after the booster was seen for most primary-vaccination clones, at 95% to 96% CD4 and 85% to 90% CD8.

Of note for this clonotype: Its matching antigen is unknown.

V lost 2 bases to trimming and J lost 14 bases, with 16 bases between them. This CDR3 is built from 13 residues. The authors made TCR cDNA by 5'RACE template switching, adding a universal primer site and UMIs. Using its own MiXCR run on the 5' RACE reads, TCRdb lists one record per CDR3 protein. The table records about 300,000 distinct CDR3 sequences, 8.7% of them present only once. The chain combines TRBV12-3 or TRBV12-4 with TRBJ2-1; maybe TRBD2 (6 bases). The sequenced sample was CD4+ T cells sorted from PBMCs, obtained 5 days after the yellow fever booster vaccination. The TCR comes from a man between 18 and 35 years old who received the YFV17D yellow fever vaccine. CDR3 amino acids: CASSLNSGTAEFF. The CDR3 DNA is TGTGCCAGCAGTTTAAATTCGGGGACTGCTGAGTTCTTC.